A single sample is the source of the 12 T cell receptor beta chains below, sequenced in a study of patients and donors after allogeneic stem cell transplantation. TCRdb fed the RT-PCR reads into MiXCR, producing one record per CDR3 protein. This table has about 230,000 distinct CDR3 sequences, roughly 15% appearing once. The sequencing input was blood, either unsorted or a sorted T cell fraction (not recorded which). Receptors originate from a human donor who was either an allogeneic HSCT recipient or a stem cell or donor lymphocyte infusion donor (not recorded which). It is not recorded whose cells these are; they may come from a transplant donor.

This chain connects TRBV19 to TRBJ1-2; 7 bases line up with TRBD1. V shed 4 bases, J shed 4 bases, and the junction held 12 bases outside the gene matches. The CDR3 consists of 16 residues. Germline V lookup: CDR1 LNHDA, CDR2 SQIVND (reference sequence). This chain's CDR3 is CASSTFLRDSPYGYTF. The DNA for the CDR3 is TGTGCCAGTAGTACTTTCCTCCGGGACAGCCCCTATGGCTACACCTTC.

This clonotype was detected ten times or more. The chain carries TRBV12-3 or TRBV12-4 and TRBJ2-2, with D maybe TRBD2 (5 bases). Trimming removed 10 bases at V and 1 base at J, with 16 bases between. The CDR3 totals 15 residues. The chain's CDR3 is CATRSDGLNTGELFF. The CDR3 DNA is TGTGCCACCCGTTCCGACGGACTGAACACCGGGGAGCTGTTTTTT.

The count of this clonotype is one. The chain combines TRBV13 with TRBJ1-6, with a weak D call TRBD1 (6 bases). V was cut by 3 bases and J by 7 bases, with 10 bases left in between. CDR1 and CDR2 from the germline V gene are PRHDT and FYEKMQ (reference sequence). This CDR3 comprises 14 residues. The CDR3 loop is CASSLRGANSPLHF. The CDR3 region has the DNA TGTGCCAGCAGCTTGAGGGGGGCGAATTCACCCCTCCACTTT.

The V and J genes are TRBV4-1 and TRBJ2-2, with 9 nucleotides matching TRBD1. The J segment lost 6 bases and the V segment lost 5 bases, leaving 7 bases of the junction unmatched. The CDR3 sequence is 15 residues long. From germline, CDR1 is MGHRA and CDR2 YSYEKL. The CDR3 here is CASSLPGQGAGELFF. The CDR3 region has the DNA TGCGCCAGCAGCTTGCCGGGACAGGGCGCCGGGGAGCTGTTTTTT.

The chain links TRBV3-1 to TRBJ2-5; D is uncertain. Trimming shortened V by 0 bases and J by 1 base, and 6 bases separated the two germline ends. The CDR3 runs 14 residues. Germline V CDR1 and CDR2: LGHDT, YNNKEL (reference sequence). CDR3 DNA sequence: TGTGCCAGCAGCCAAGACAGCTTCCAAGAGACCCAGTACTTC. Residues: CASSQDSFQETQYF.

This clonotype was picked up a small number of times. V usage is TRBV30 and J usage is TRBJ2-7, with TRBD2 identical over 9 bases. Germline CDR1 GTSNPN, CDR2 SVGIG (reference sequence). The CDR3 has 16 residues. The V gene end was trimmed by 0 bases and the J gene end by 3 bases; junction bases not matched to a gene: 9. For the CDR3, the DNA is TGTGCCTGGAGTGTACTAGGAGCGGGGGGTATCTACGAGCAGTACTTC. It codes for CAWSVLGAGGIYEQYF.

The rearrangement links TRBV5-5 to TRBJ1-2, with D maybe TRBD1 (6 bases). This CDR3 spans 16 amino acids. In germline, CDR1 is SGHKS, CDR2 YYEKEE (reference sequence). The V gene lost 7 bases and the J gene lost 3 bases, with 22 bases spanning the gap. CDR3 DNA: TGTGCCAGCGTCTTCGGTCCCAGGGGAAATTACTATGGCTACACCTTC. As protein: CASVFGPRGNYYGYTF.

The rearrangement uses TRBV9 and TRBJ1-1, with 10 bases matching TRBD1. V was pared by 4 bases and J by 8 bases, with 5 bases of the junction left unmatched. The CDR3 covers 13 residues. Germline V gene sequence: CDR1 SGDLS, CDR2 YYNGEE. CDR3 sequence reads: CASSLQGQGEAFF. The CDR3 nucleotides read TGTGCCAGCAGCCTTCAGGGACAGGGGGAAGCTTTCTTT. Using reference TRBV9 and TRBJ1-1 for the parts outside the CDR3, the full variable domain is DSGVTQTPKHLITATGQRVTLRCSPRSGDLSVYWYQQSLDQGLQFLIQYYNGEERAKGNILERFSAQQFPDLHSELNLSSLELGDSALYFCASSLQGQGEAFFGQGTRLTVV.

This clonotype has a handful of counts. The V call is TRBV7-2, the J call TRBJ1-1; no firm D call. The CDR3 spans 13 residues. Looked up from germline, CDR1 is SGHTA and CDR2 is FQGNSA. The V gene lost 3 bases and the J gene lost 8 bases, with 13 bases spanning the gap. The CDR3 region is CASSFFIGEEAFF. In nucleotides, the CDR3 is TGTGCCAGCAGCTTTTTTATCGGGGAGGAAGCTTTCTTT.

The CDR3 sequence: CASSLGRGPANEKLFF. The CDR3, as DNA: TGTGCCAGCAGCTTAGGCAGGGGGCCCGCTAATGAAAAACTGTTTTTT. The V and J genes are TRBV7-2 and TRBJ1-4; 8 bases align to TRBD1. This CDR3 comprises 16 residues. The V gene's germline CDR1 is SGHTA and CDR2 FQGNSA. V was clipped by 1 base and J by 3 bases; unmatched bases: 4.

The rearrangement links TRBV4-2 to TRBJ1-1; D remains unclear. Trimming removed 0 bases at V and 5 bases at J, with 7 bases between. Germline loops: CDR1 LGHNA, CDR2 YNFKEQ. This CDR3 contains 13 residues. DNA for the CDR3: TGTGCCAGCAGCCAAGATCCGAGAACTGAAGCTTTCTTT. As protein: CASSQDPRTEAFF.

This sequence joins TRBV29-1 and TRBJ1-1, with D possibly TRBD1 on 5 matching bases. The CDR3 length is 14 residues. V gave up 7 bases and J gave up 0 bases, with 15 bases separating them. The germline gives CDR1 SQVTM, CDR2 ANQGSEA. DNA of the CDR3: TGCAGCGCGTCTTTGGGGGGGGTGAACACTGAAGCTTTCTTT. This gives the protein CSASLGGVNTEAFF.